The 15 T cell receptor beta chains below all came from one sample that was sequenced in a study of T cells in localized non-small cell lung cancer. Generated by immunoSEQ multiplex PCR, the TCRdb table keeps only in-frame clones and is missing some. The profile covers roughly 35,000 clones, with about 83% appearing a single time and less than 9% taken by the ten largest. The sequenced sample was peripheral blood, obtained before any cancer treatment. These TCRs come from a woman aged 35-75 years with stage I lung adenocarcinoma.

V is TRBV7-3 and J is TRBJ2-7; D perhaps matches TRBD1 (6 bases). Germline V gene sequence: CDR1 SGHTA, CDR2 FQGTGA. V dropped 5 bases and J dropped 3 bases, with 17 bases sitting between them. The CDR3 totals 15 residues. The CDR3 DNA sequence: TGTGCCAGCAGCCCCGTTGGGACACCATACTACGAGCAGTACTTC. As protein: CASSPVGTPYYEQYF.

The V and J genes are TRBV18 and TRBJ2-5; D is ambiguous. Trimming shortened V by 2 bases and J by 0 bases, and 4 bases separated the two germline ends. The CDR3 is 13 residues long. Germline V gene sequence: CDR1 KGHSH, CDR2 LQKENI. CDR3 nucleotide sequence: TGTGCCAGCTCACCAGGAAACCAAGAGACCCAGTACTTC. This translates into CASSPGNQETQYF.

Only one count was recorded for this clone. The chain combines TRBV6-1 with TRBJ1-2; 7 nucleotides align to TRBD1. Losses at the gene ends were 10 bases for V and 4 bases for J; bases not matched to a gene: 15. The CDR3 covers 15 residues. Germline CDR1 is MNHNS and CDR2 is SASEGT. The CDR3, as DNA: TGTGCCAACGGAGTCCCCCGGGACAGCATCTATGGCTACACCTTC. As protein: CANGVPRDSIYGYTF.

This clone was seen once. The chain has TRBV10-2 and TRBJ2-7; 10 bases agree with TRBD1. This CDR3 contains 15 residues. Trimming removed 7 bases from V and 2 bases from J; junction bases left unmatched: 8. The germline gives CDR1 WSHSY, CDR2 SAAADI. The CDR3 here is CASKPGQGLPYEQYF. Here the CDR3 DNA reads TGCGCCAGCAAACCGGGACAGGGGCTGCCCTACGAGCAGTACTTC.

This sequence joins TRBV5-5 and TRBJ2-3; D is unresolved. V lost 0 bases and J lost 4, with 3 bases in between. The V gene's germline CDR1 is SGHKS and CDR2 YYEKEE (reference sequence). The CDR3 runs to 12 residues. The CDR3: CASSLEADTQYF. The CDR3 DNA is TGTGCCAGCAGCTTGGAGGCAGATACGCAGTATTTT.

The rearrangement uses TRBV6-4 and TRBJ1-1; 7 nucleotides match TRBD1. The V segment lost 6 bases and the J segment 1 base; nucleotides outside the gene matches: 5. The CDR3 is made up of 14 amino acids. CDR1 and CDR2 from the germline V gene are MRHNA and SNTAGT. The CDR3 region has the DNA TGTGCCAGCAGCAGACAGGGAACGAACACTGAAGCTTTCTTT. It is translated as CASSRQGTNTEAFF.

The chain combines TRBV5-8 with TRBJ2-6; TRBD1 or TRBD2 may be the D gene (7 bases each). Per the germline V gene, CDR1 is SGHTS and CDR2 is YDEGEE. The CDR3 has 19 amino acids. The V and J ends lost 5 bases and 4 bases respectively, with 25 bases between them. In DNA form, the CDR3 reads TGTGCCAGCAGACAGGGGAGGGGGACAAAATCGTCCGGGGCCAACGTCCTGACTTTC. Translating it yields CASRQGRGTKSSGANVLTF.

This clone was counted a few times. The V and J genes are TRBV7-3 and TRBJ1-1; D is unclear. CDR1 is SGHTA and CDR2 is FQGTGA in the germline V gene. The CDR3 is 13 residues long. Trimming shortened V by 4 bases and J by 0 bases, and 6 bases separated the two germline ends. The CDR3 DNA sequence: TGTGCCAGCAGCTCCTCATTGAACACTGAAGCTTTCTTT. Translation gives CASSSSLNTEAFF.

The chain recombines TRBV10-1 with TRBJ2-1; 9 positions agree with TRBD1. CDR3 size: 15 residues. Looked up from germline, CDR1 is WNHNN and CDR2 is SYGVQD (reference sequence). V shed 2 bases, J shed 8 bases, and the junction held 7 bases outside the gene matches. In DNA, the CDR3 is TGCGCCAGCAGTGAGAGCACAGGGGGCTTGGATGAGCAGTTCTTC. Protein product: CASSESTGGLDEQFF.

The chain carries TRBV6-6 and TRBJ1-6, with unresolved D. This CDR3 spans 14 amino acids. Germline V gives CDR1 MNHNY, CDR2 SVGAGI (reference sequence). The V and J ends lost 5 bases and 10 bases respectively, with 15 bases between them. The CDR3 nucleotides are TGTGCCAGCAGTCTCATGCTCAGCGGCTCACCCCTCCACTTT. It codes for CASSLMLSGSPLHF.

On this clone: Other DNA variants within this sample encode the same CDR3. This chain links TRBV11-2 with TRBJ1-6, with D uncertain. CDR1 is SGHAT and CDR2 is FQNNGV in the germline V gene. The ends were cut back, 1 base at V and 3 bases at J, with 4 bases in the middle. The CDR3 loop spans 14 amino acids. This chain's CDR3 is CASSLGGYNSPLHF. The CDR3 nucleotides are TGTGCCAGCAGCTTAGGGGGCTATAATTCACCCCTCCACTTT.

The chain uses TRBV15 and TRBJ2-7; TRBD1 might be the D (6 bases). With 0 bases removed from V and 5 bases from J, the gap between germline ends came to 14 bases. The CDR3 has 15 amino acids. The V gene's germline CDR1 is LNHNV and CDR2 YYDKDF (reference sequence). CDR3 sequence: CATSRDITGIDEQYF. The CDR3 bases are TGTGCCACCAGCAGAGATATCACAGGGATCGACGAGCAGTACTTC.

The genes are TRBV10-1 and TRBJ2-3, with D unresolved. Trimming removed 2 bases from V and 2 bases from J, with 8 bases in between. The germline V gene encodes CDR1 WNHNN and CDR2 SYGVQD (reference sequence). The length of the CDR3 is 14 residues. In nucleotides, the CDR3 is TGCGCCAGCAGTGAGGCTGTTATCACAGATACGCAGTATTTT. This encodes CASSEAVITDTQYF.

The CDR3 region is CASTQGGDGYTF. CDR3 bases: TGTGCCAGCACCCAAGGGGGGGATGGCTACACCTTC. The rearrangement joins TRBV6-5 to TRBJ1-2; tentatively, D is TRBD1 (6 bases). V dropped 7 bases and J dropped 6 bases, with 12 bases sitting between them. The CDR3 is 12 amino acids. Germline values: CDR1 MNHEY, CDR2 SVGAGI.

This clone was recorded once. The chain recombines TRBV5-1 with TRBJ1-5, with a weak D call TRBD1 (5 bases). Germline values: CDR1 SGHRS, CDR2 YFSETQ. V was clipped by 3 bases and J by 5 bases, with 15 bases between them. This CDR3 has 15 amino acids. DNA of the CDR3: TGCGCCAGCAGCTCGAGTGGGGGGGTCGATCAGCCCCAGCATTTT. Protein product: CASSSSGGVDQPQHF.